These 23 T cell receptor beta chains were all obtained from the same sample, sequenced in a study of T cell responses to AZD1222 COVID-19 vaccine. Clones were read by immunoSEQ multiplex PCR, and TCRdb kept only the in-frame ones, dropping some. The sample includes approximately 100,000 clones, around 84% of them seen just once. The specimen was peripheral blood, collected 28 days after the second AZD1222 dose. These receptors originate from an adult who received the AZD1222 COVID-19 vaccine.

The chain uses TRBV19 and TRBJ1-2; 9 nucleotides line up with TRBD1. V was clipped by 5 bases and J by 2 bases; unmatched bases: 6. The germline V gene encodes CDR1 LNHDA and CDR2 SQIVND (reference sequence). There are 15 residues in the CDR3. CDR3 nucleotides: TGTGCCAGTAGTCCTACGGGACAGGGAAACTATGGCTACACCTTC. This gives the protein CASSPTGQGNYGYTF.

The chain couples TRBV19 to TRBJ2-3, with 10 bases lining up with TRBD2. This CDR3 comprises 15 residues. Germline V lookup: CDR1 LNHDA, CDR2 SQIVND (reference sequence). V shed 4 bases, J shed 1 base, and the junction held 2 bases outside the gene matches. The chain's CDR3 is CASSKTSGGTDTQYF. The CDR3 region has the DNA TGTGCCAGTAGTAAAACTAGCGGGGGCACAGATACGCAGTATTTT.

V is TRBV5-4 and J is TRBJ2-1; D uncertain. Trimming took off 2 bases at V and 7 bases at J, with 10 bases between the two ends. Germline lookup yields CDR1 SGHNT and CDR2 YYREEE (reference sequence). The CDR3 loop spans 13 amino acids. The CDR3 loop is CASSLRVLNEQFF. CDR3 nucleotides: TGTGCCAGCAGCTTACGGGTTTTAAATGAGCAGTTCTTC.

The chain links TRBV5-4 to TRBJ1-2, with TRBD1 matching 11 bases. The CDR3 covers 19 residues. The ends lost 2 bases at V and 7 bases at J; junction bases unmatched: 19. From germline, CDR1 is SGHNT and CDR2 YYREEE (reference sequence). CDR3 nucleotide sequence: TGTGCCAGCAGCTTCCCCGGGACAGGGGGACCCCCTATGGGGTCTGGCTACACCTTC. Amino acids: CASSFPGTGGPPMGSGYTF.

The J gene is TRBJ1-1, the V gene TRBV9; 7 bases are shared with TRBD1. This CDR3 is built from 13 residues. Germline trimming cut 1 base from V and 4 bases from J; bases unmatched to any gene: 1. CDR1 is SGDLS and CDR2 is YYNGEE in the germline V gene. The CDR3: CASSVRQGTEAFF. The CDR3 DNA is TGTGCCAGCAGCGTACGACAGGGCACTGAAGCTTTCTTT.

The CDR3 is CASSLDKRVGRRQETQYF. The CDR3 DNA sequence: TGTGCCAGCAGCTTAGATAAAAGGGTAGGGCGCCGACAAGAGACCCAGTACTTC. V and J are TRBV7-9 and TRBJ2-5; D is undetermined. CDR1 SEHNR and CDR2 FQNEAQ come from the germline V gene (reference sequence). The CDR3 contains 18 residues. Trimming pared 1 base from V and 2 bases from J, leaving 20 bases between. Looking up the rest from reference TRBV7-9 and TRBJ2-5 gives the full variable domain: DTGVSQNPRHKITKRGQNVTFRCDPISEHNRLYWYRQTLGQGPEFLTYFQNEAQLEKSRLLSDRFSAERPKGSFSTLEIQRTEQGDSAMYLCASSLDKRVGRRQETQYFGPGTRLLVL.

The V call is TRBV13, the J call TRBJ2-3, with 7 bases lining up with TRBD1. Germline lookup yields CDR1 PRHDT and CDR2 FYEKMQ (reference sequence). The CDR3 is made up of 17 amino acids. After removal of 5 bases from V and 2 bases from J, the junction contained 13 bases not matched to a gene. The chain's CDR3 is CASSLAFTGAITDTQYF. CDR3 nucleotide sequence: TGTGCCAGCAGCCTTGCGTTCACAGGGGCCATCACAGATACGCAGTATTTT.

The chain has TRBV7-2 and TRBJ1-2; 10 bases line up with TRBD1. This CDR3 has 15 amino acids. The junction had 11 bases not matched to a gene; V was cut back by 5 bases and J by 8 bases. CDR1 SGHTA and CDR2 FQGNSA come from the germline V gene. The CDR3: CASSQGQGLSGGYTF. In DNA, the CDR3 is TGTGCCAGCAGCCAGGGACAGGGGCTTTCGGGAGGCTACACCTTC.

V usage is TRBV7-8 and J usage is TRBJ2-7; TRBD1 is a possible D gene (5 bases). There are 15 residues in the CDR3. The V and J ends lost 0 bases and 0 bases respectively, with 9 bases between them. CDR1 SGHVS and CDR2 FQNEAQ come from the germline V gene. CDR3: CASSLAGALSYEQYF. CDR3 in DNA: TGTGCCAGCAGCTTAGCAGGGGCCCTCTCCTACGAGCAGTACTTC.

This clone was detected only a few times. The rearrangement links TRBV20-1 to TRBJ1-4; 7 bases agree with TRBD1. V lost 3 bases and J lost 8; bases outside the gene matches: 6. Germline V gene lookup returns CDR1 DFQATT and CDR2 SNEGSKA (reference sequence). There are 13 residues in the CDR3. DNA for the CDR3: TGCAGTGCTAGTGACAGGGCAAGGGAAAAACTGTTTTTT. This sequence encodes CSASDRAREKLFF.

The count of this clone is one. The rearrangement uses TRBV5-1 and TRBJ2-7, with TRBD2 as a possible D gene (6 bases). The germline V gene encodes CDR1 SGHRS and CDR2 YFSETQ. CDR3 size: 15 residues. With 0 bases removed from V and 2 bases from J, the gap between germline ends came to 12 bases. CDR3 bases: TGCGCCAGCAGCTTGGACCAAGGCGGGACCTACGAGCAGTACTTC. This sequence encodes CASSLDQGGTYEQYF.

The rearrangement joins TRBV25-1 to TRBJ1-2; D perhaps matches TRBD1 (6 bases). CDR1 is MGHDK and CDR2 is SYGVNS in the germline V gene. Between the trimmed V and J ends, which lost 4 bases and 7 bases, there was a span of 10 bases. The CDR3 has 12 residues. In DNA, the CDR3 is TGTGCCAGCAGTGCCGGGGGCGGTGGCTACACCTTC. This codes for CASSAGGGGYTF.

The chain joins TRBV5-6 to TRBJ2-1, with 11 nucleotides matching TRBD2. The CDR3 is made up of 18 amino acids. The trim removed 4 bases at V and 6 bases at J, leaving 15 bases unmatched. CDR1 is SGHDT and CDR2 is YYEEEE in the germline V gene. The CDR3 DNA reads as TGTGCCAGCAGCCCCCCGACGGGTAGCGGGAGGGGGCGCAATGAGCAGTTCTTC. It codes for CASSPPTGSGRGRNEQFF. Using reference TRBV5-6 and TRBJ2-1 for the parts outside the CDR3, the full variable domain is DAGVTQSPTHLIKTRGQQVTLRCSPKSGHDTVSWYQQALGQGPQFIFQYYEEEERQRGNFPDRFSGHQFPNYSSELNVNALLLGDSALYLCASSPPTGSGRGRNEQFFGPGTRLTVL.

The chain recombines TRBV5-1 with TRBJ1-3, with D unresolved. With 0 bases removed from V and 3 bases from J, the gap between germline ends came to 19 bases. The CDR3 length is 18 residues. Looked up from germline, CDR1 is SGHRS and CDR2 is YFSETQ. The CDR3 reads CASSLGTGIRGGGNTIYF. In DNA, the CDR3 is TGCGCCAGCAGCTTGGGGACCGGGATCCGCGGAGGTGGAAACACCATATATTTT.

This chain links TRBV3-1 (or the pseudogene TRBV3-2) with TRBJ2-3; D not resolved. The ends were cut back, 1 base at V and 6 bases at J, with 14 bases in the middle. This CDR3 is 15 amino acids long. CDR1 and CDR2 from the germline V gene are LGHDT and YNNKEL (reference sequence). The CDR3 loop reads CASSQVTLGADTQYF. The CDR3 DNA follows: TGTGCCAGCAGCCAAGTCACATTAGGTGCGGATACGCAGTATTTT.

This clone was seen more than once but under ten times. CDR3 DNA sequence: TGTGCCAGCAGTTTATCCATTTTGGGACAGGAGGAAAAACTGTTTTTT. Translated, it gives CASSLSILGQEEKLFF. The rearrangement links TRBV28 to TRBJ1-4, with 8 positions matching TRBD1. Germline CDR1 reads MDHEN; CDR2 reads SYDVKM. The CDR3 runs to 16 residues. With V trimmed by 1 base and J by 8 bases, 9 bases remained unmatched.

This chain connects TRBV29-1 to TRBJ1-4, with a tentative D call TRBD1 (5 bases). The CDR3 runs 13 residues. The V end lost 1 base, the J end lost 7 bases, and 10 bases lay between the germline ends. Germline assignment: CDR1 SQVTM and CDR2 ANQGSEA. The DNA of the CDR3 is TGCAGCGTTGAAGGGGGGAGTCGTGAAAAACTGTTTTTT. Translating it yields CSVEGGSREKLFF.

This clone was seen only a few times. This chain connects TRBV3-1 (or the pseudogene TRBV3-2) to TRBJ2-7; D is possibly TRBD2 (5 bases). Germline V CDR1 and CDR2: LGHDT, YNNKEL (reference sequence). The CDR3 runs to 15 residues. Trimming left V 4 bases short and J 1 base short, with 14 bases between. The CDR3 DNA sequence: TGTGCCAGCAGCCGGGCCCCGTCGGGGTCCTACGAGCAGTACTTC. Its translation: CASSRAPSGSYEQYF.

The chain is built from TRBV9 and TRBJ2-7; TRBD1 matches 10 bases. Germline lookup yields CDR1 SGDLS and CDR2 YYNGEE. V shed 0 bases, J shed 5 bases, and the junction held 5 bases outside the gene matches. This CDR3 spans 15 amino acids. The CDR3 region is CASSVEGTGVHEQYF. CDR3 DNA: TGTGCCAGCAGCGTAGAAGGGACAGGGGTCCACGAGCAGTACTTC.

The chain carries TRBV23-1 and TRBJ1-5; D is perhaps TRBD1 (6 bases). TRBV23-1 is annotated as an ORF whose role is uncertain. V lost 1 base, J lost 5 bases, and 12 bases lay in between. The CDR3 has 15 amino acids. The chain's CDR3 is CASSQCRGLHQPQHF. The CDR3 DNA reads as TGCGCCAGCAGTCAATGCAGGGGCCTCCATCAGCCCCAGCATTTT.

The chain recombines TRBV7-2 with TRBJ1-3; D may be TRBD1 (5 bases). Germline V lookup: CDR1 SGHTA, CDR2 FQGNSA. This CDR3 contains 15 residues. V dropped 0 bases and J dropped 5 bases, with 11 bases sitting between them. The CDR3 coding sequence is TGTGCCAGCAGCTTAGCGCCAGGGACTCGAAACACCATATATTTT. This encodes CASSLAPGTRNTIYF.

This clone appeared once. This chain links TRBV5-1 with TRBJ1-5; TRBD1 might be the D (6 bases). With 6 bases removed from V and 0 bases from J, the gap between germline ends came to 13 bases. The CDR3 has 15 residues. CDR1 and CDR2 (germline): SGHRS, YFSETQ. The CDR3 loop is CASKRGSSSNQPQHF. DNA of the CDR3: TGCGCCAGCAAGAGGGGGTCTAGTAGCAATCAGCCCCAGCATTTT. Variable domain in full (rest from reference TRBV5-1 and TRBJ1-5): KAGVTQTPRYLIKTRGQQVTLSCSPISGHRSVSWYQQTPGQGLQFLFEYFSETQRNKGNFPGRFSGRQFSNSRSEMNVSTLELGDSALYLCASKRGSSSNQPQHFGDGTRLSIL.

This chain connects TRBV6-5 to TRBJ1-2; D perhaps matches TRBD1 (5 bases). CDR1 and CDR2 from the germline V gene are MNHEY and SVGAGI. The CDR3 has 12 residues. V was cut by 7 bases and J by 7 bases, with 13 bases left in between. The DNA of the CDR3 is TGTGCCAGCAATCGGGGGTCGGGTGGCTACACCTTC. Residues: CASNRGSGGYTF.